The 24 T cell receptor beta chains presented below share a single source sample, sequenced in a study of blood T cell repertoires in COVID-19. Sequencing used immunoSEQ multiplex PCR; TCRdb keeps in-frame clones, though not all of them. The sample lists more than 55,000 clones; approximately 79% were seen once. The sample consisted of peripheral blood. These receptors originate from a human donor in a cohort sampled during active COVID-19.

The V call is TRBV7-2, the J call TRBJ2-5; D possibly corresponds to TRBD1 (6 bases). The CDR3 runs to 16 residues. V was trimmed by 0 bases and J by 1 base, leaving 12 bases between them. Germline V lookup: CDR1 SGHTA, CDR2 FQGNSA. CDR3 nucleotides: TGTGCCAGCAGCTTAGCGGTGGCAGGGGTCCAAGAGACCCAGTACTTC. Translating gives CASSLAVAGVQETQYF.

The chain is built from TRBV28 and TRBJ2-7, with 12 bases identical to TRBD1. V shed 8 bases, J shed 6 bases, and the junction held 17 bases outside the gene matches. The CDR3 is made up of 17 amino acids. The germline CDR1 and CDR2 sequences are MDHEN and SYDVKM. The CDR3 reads CASCSGEWGTGGAEQYF. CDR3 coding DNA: TGTGCCAGCTGCTCGGGGGAGTGGGGGACAGGGGGCGCCGAGCAGTACTTC.

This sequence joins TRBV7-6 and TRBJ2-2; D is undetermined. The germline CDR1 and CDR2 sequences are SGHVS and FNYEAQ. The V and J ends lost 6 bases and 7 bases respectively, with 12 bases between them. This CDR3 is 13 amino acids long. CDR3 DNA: TGTGCCAGCAGGCTAGGTGTTATCGGGGAGCTGTTTTTT. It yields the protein CASRLGVIGELFF.

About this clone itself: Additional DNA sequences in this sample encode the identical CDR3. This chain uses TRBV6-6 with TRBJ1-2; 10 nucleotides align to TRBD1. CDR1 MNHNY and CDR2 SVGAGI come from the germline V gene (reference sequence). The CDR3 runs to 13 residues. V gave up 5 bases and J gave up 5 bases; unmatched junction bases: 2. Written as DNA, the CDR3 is TGTGCCAGCAGTCGGACAGGGGGTTATGGCTACACCTTC. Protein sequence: CASSRTGGYGYTF.

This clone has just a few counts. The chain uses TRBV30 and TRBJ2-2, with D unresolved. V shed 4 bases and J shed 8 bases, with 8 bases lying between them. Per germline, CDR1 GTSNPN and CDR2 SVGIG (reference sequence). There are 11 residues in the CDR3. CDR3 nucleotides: TGTGCCTGGACTCAGGCGGGGGAGCTGTTTTTT. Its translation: CAWTQAGELFF.

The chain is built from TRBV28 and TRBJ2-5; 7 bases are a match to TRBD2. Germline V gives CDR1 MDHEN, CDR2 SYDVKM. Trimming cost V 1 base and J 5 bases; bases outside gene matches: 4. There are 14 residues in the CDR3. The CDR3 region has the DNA TGTGCCAGCAGTTTATCAAGGCGGGGGGAGACCCAGTACTTC. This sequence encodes CASSLSRRGETQYF.

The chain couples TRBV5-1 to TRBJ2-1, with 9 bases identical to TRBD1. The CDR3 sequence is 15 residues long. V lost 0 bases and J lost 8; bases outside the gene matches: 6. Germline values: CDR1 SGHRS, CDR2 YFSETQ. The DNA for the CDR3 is TGCGCCAGCAGCTTGGAGGGGACAGGGAGGTATGAGCAGTTCTTC. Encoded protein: CASSLEGTGRYEQFF.

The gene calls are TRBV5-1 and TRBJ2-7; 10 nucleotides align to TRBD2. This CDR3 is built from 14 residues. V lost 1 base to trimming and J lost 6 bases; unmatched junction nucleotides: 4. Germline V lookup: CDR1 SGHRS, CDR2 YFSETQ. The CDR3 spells CASSLSASGSEQYF. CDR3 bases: TGCGCCAGCAGCTTGTCTGCTAGCGGGAGCGAGCAGTACTTC.

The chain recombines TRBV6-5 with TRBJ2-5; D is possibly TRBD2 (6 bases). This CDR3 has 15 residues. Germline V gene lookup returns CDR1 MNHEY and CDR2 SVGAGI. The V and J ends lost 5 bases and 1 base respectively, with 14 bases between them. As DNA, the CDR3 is TGTGCCAGCAGTCACCCTCGGGGAGGCCAAGAGACCCAGTACTTC. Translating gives CASSHPRGGQETQYF.

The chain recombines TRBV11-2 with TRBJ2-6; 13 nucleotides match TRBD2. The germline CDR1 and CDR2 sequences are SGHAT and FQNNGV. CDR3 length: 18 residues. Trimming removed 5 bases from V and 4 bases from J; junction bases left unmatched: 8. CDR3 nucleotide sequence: TGTGCCAGCAGCGCAGGACTAGCGGGAGCATCGGGGGCCAACGTCCTGACTTTC. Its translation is CASSAGLAGASGANVLTF.

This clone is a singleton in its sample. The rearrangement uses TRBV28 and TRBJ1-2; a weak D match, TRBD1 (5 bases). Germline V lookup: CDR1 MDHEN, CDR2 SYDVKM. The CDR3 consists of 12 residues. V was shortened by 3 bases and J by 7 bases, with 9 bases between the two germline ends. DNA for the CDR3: TGTGCCAGCAGTTTTGGTGGGGCTGGCTACACCTTC. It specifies CASSFGGAGYTF.

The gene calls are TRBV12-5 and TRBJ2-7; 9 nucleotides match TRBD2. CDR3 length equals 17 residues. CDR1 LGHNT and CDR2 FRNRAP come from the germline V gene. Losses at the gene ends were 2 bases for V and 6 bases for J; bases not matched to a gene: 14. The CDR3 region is CASGLTGGGRASVEQYF. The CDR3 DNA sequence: TGTGCTAGTGGTTTGACCGGGGGCGGGAGGGCTTCGGTCGAGCAGTACTTC.

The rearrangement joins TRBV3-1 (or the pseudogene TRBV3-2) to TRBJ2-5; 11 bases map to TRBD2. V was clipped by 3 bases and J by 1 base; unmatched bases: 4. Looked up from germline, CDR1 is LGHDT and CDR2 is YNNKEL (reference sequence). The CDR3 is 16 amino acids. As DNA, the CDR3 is TGTGCCAGCAGCCAGATGGGACTAGCGGCCCAAGAGACCCAGTACTTC. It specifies CASSQMGLAAQETQYF.

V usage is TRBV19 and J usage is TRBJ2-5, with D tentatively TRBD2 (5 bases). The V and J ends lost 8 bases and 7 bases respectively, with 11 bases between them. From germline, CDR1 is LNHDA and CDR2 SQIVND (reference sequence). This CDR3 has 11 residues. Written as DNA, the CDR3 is TGTGCCAGTGGGAAAGGGAGGACCCAGTACTTC. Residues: CASGKGRTQYF.

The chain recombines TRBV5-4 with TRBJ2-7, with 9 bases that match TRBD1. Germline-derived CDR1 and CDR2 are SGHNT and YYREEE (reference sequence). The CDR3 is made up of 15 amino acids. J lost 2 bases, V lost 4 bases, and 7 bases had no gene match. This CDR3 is CASSVGGTGTYEQYF. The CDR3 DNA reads TGTGCCAGCAGCGTAGGCGGGACAGGGACCTACGAGCAGTACTTC. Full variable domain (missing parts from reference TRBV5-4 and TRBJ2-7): ETGVTQSPTHLIKTRGQQVTLRCSSQSGHNTVSWYQQALGQGPQFIFQYYREEENGRGNFPPRFSGLQFPNYSSELNVNALELDDSALYLCASSVGGTGTYEQYFGPGTRLTVT.

CDR3 nucleotide sequence: TGTGCCTGGGGAGAAGGGAGGGGCACCGGGGAGCTGTTTTTT. Its protein is CAWGEGRGTGELFF. The chain combines TRBV30 with TRBJ2-2; 7 bases map to TRBD2. There are 14 residues in the CDR3. Germline loops: CDR1 GTSNPN, CDR2 SVGIG (reference sequence). The V segment lost 5 bases and the J segment 4 bases; nucleotides outside the gene matches: 7.

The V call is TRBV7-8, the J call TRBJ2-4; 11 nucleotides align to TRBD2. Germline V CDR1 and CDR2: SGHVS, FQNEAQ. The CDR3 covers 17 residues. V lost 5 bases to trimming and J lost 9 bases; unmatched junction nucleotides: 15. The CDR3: CASSPQGASGRRGIQYF. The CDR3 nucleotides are TGTGCCAGCAGCCCACAGGGGGCTAGCGGGAGGAGAGGCATTCAGTACTTC.

The chain's CDR3 is CASSSRDRVFF. The CDR3 coding sequence is TGTGCCAGCAGCTCCCGGGACAGGGTGTTCTTC. The rearrangement uses TRBV11-3 and TRBJ2-1; TRBD1 matches at 9 bases. CDR3 size: 11 residues. Germline CDR1 SGHNT, CDR2 YENEEA. V lost 4 bases to trimming and J lost 15 bases; unmatched junction nucleotides: 4.

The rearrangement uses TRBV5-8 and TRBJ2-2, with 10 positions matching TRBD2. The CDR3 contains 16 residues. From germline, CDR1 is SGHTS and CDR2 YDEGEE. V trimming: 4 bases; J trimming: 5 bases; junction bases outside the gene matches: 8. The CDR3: CASSLLAGVGTGELFF. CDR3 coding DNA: TGTGCCAGCAGCCTTCTAGCGGGAGTAGGAACCGGGGAGCTGTTTTTT.

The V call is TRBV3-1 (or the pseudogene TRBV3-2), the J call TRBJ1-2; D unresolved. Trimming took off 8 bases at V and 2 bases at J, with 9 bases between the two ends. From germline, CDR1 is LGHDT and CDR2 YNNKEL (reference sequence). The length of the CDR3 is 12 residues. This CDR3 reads CASYRQNYGYTF. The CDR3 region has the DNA TGTGCCAGCTACCGACAAAACTATGGCTACACCTTC.

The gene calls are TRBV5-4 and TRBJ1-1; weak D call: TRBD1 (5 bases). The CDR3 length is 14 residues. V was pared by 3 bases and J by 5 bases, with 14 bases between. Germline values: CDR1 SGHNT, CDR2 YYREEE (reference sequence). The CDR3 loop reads CASSWGQGGTEAFF. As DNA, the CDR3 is TGTGCCAGCAGCTGGGGCCAGGGAGGAACTGAAGCTTTCTTT.

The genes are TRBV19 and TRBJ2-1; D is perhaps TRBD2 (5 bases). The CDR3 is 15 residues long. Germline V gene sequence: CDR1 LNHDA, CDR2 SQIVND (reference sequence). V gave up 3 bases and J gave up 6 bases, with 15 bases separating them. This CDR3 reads CASSIGRGPSNEQFF. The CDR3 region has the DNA TGTGCCAGTAGTATTGGTCGAGGGCCCAGCAATGAGCAGTTCTTC. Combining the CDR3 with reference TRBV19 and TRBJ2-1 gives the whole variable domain DGGITQSPKYLFRKEGQNVTLSCEQNLNHDAMYWYRQDPGQGLRLIYYSQIVNDFQKGDIAEGYSVSREKKESFPLTVTSAQKNPTAFYLCASSIGRGPSNEQFFGPGTRLTVL.

In DNA, the CDR3 is TGTGCCTGGAGTGTGGAGGGGGCCACTGAAGCTTTCTTT. Protein sequence: CAWSVEGATEAFF. The chain has TRBV30 and TRBJ1-1; 7 positions match TRBD1. The trim removed 0 bases at V and 4 bases at J, leaving 2 bases unmatched. Looked up from germline, CDR1 is GTSNPN and CDR2 is SVGIG (reference sequence). The CDR3 runs to 13 residues.

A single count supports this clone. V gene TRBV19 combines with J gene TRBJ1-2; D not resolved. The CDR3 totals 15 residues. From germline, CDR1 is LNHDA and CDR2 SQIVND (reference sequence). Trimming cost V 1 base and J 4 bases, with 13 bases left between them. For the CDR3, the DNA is TGTGCCAGTAGTATAGTCGGCACCCCAGGCTATGGCTACACCTTC. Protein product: CASSIVGTPGYGYTF.